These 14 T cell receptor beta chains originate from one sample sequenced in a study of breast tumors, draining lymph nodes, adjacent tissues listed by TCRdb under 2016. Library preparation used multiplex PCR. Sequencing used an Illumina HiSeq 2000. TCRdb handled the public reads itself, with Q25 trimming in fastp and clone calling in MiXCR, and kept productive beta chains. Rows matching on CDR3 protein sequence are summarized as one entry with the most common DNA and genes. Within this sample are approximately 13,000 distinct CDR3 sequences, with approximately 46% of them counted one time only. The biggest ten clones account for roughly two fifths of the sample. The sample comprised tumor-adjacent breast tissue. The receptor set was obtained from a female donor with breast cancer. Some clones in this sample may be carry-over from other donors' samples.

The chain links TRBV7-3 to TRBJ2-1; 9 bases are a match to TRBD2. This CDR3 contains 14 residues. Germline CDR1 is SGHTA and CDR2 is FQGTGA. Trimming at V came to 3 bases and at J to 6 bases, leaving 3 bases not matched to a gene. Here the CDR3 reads CASSFGGRANEQFF. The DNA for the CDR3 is TGTGCCAGCAGCTTCGGCGGGAGGGCCAATGAGCAGTTCTTC. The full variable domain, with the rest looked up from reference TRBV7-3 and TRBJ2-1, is GAGVSQTPSNKVTEKGKYVELRCDPISGHTALYWYRQSLGQGPEFLIYFQGTGAADDSGLPNDRFFAVRPEGSVSTLKIQRTERGDSAVYLCASSFGGRANEQFFGPGTRLTVL.

In DNA form, the CDR3 reads TGCGCCAGCAGCGTGGGTACCGAGAGGGCCGGCTACACCTTC. Its translation: CASSVGTERAGYTF. The rearrangement joins TRBV5-1 to TRBJ1-2; no reliable D call. The V gene's germline CDR1 is SGHRS and CDR2 YFSETQ. Trimming cost V 4 bases and J 8 bases, with 18 bases left between them. The CDR3 is made up of 14 amino acids.

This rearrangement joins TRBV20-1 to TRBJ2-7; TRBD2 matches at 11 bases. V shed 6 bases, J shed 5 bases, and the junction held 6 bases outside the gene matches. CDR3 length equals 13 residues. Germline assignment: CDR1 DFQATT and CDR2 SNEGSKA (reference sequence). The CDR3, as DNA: TGCAGTGCAATTAGCGGGAGGGGCCACGAGCAGTACTTC. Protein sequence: CSAISGRGHEQYF.

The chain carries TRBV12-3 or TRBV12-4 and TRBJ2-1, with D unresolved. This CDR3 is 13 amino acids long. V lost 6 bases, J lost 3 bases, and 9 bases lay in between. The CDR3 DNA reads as TGTGCCAGCAGGTTGAGTCTCTACAATGAGCAGTTCTTC. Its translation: CASRLSLYNEQFF.

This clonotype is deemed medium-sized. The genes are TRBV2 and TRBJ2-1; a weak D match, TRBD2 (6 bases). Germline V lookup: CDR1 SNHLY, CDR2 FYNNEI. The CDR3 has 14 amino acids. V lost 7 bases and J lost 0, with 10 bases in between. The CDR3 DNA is TGTGCCAGCAAATACGGGAGCTCCTACAATGAGCAGTTCTTC. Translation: CASKYGSSYNEQFF.

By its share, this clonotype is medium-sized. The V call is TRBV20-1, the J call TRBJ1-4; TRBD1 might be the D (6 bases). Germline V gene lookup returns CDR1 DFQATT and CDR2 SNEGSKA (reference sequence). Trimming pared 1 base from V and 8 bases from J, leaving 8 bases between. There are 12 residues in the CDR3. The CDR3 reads CSARVQGEKLFF. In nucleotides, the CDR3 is TGCAGTGCTAGAGTACAGGGAGAAAAACTGTTTTTT.

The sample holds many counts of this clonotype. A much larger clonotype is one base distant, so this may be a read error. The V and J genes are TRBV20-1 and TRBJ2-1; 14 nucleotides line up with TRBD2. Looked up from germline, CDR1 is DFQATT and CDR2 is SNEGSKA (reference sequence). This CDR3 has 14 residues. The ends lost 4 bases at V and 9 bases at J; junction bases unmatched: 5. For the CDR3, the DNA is TGCAGTGCTATGTGGACTAGCGGGAGGACTGAGCAGTTCTTC. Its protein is CSAMWTSGRTEQFF.

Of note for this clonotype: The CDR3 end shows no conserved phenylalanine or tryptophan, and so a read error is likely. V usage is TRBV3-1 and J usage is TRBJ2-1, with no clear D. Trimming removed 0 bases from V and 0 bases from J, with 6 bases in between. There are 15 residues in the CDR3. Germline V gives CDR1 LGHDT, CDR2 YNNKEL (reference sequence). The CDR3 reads CASSQDLSSYNEQFR. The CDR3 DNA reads TGTGCCAGCAGCCAAGACCTGAGCTCCTACAATGAGCAGTTCAGA.

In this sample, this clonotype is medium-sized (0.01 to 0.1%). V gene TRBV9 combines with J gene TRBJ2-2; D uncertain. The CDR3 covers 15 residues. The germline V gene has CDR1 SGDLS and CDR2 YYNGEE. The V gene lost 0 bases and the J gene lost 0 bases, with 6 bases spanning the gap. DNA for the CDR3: TGTGCCAGCAGCGTAGGGGCCACGAACACCGGGGAGCTGTTTTTT. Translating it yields CASSVGATNTGELFF.

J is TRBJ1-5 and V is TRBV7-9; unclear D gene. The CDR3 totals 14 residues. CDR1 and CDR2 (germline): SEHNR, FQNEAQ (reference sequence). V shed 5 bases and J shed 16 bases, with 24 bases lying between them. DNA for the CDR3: TGTGCCAGCAGCGCCGGGCCCAAAAACCAGCCCAACCATTTT. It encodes CASSAGPKNQPNHF.

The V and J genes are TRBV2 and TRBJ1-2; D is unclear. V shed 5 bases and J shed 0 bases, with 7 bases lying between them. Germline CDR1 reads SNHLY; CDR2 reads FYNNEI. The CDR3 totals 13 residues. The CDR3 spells CASSPTANYGYTF. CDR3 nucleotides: TGTGCCAGCAGTCCCACTGCTAACTATGGCTACACCTTC.

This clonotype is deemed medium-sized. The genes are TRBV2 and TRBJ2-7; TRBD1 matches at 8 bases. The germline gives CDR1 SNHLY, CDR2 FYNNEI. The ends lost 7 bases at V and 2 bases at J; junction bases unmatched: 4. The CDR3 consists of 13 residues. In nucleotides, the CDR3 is TGTGCCAGCACAGGGGGCCAGACCTACGAGCAGTACTTC. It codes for CASTGGQTYEQYF.

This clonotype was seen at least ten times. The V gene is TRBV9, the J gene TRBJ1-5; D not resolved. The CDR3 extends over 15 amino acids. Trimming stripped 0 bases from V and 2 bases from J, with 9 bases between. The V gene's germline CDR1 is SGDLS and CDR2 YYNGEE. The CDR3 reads CASSVGTTGNQPQHF. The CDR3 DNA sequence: TGTGCCAGCAGCGTAGGTACCACAGGCAATCAGCCCCAGCATTTT.

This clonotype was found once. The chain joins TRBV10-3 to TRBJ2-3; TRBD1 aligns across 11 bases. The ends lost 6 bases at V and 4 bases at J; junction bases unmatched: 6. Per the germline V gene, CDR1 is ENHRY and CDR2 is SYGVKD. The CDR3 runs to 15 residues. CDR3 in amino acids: CAISRTGGLADTQYF. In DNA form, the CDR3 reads TGTGCCATCAGCCGGACAGGGGGCTTGGCAGATACGCAGTATTTT.